This section outlines one TCR beta chain sequence together with its context. The primer mix had 60 V beta and 13 J beta primers. The table came from immunoSEQ multiplex PCR; TCRdb's copy has only in-frame clones and leaves some out. The table lists 90,000 or so clones, about 85% of them singletons. The CDR3 is 14 amino acids. Germline trimming cut 4 bases from V and 7 bases from J; bases unmatched to any gene: 9. Germline V gene sequence: CDR1 MNHNS, CDR2 SASEGT. This sample is part of a study of glioma-infiltrating T cells after dendritic cell vaccination. Study details: Between the early 2000s and the early 2010s, patients got autologous tumor lysate-pulsed dendritic cell vaccines.

All glioblastoma patients lacked an isocitrate dehydrogenase mutation. This specimen was blood, taken before dendritic cell vaccination. The sequence came from a human donor with glioblastoma. J is TRBJ1-2 and V is TRBV6-1; 7 bases are shared with TRBD1. Here the CDR3 DNA reads TGTGCCAGCAGTGTCCCCGGGACAGTAGTTGGCTACACCTTC. Translated, it gives CASSVPGTVVGYTF.